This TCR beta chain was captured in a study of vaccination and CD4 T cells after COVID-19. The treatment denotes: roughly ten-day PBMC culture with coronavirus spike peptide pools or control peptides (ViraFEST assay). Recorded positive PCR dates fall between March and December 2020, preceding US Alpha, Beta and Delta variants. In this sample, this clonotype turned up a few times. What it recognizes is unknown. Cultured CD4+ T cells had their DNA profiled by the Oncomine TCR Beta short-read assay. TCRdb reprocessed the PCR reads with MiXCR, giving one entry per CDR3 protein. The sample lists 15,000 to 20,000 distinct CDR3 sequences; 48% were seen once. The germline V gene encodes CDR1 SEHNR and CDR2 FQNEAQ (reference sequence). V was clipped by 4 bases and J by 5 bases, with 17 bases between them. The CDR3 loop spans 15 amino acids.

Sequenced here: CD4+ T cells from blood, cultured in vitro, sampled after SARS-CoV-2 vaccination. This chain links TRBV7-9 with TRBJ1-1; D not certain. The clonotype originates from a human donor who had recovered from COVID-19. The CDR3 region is CASSSLGNPGTEAFF. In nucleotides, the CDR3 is TGTGCCAGCAGCTCCCTCGGGAATCCAGGTACTGAAGCTTTCTTT.